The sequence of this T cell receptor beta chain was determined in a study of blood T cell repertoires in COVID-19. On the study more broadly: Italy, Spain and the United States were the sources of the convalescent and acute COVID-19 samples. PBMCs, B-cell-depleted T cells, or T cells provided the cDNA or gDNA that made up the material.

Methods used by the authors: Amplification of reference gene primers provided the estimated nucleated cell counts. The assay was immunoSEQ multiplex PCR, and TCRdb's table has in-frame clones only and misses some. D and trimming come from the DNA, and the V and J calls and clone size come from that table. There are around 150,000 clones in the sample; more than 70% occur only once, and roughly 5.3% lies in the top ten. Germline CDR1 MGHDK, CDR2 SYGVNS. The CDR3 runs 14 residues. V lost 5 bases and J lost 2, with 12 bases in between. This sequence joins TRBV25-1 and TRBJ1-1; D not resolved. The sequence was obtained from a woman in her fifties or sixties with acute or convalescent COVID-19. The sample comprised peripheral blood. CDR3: CASSKDHYNTEAFF. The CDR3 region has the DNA TGTGCCAGCAGTAAAGACCACTACAACACTGAAGCTTTCTTT.